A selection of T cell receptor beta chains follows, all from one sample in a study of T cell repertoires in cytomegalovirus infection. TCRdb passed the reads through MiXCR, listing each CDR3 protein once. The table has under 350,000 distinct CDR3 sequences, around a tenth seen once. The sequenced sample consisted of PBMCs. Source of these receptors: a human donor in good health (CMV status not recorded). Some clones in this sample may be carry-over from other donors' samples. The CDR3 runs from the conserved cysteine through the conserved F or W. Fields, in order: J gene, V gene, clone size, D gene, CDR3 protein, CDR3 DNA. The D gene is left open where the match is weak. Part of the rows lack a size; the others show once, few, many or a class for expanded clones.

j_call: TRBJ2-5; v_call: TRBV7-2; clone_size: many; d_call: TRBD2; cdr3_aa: CASSLPRSAGQETQYF; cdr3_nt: TGTGCCAGCAGCTTACCCCGGTCAGCGGGGCAAGAGACCCAGTACTTC
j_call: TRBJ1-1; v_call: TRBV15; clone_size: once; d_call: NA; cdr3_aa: CATSRQGLNTEAFF; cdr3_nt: TGTGCCACCAGCAGACAGGGGCTGAACACTGAAGCTTTCTTT
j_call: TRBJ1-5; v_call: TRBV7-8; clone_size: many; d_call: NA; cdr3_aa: CASSLAGGQNQPQHF; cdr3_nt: TGTGCCAGCAGCTTAGCTGGGGGTCAAAATCAGCCCCAGCATTTT
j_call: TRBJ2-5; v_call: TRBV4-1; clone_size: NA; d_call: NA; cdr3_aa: CASSQDRGPQETQYF; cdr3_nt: TGCGCCAGCAGCCAAGACCGCGGACCGCAAGAGACCCAGTACTTC
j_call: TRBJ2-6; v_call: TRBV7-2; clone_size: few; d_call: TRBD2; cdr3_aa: CATQLRSGGSGANVLTF; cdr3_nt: TGTGCCACCCAGCTTAGGAGCGGGGGGTCCGGGGCCAACGTCCTGACTTTC
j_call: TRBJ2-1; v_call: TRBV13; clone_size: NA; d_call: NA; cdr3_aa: CASSLRHEGHEQFF; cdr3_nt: TGTGCCAGCAGCTTAAGACATGAGGGCCATGAGCAGTTCTTC
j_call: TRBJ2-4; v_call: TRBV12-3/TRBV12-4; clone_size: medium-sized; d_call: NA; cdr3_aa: CASSLLGAKNIQYF; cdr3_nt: TGTGCCAGCAGCTTATTGGGAGCCAAAAACATTCAGTACTTC
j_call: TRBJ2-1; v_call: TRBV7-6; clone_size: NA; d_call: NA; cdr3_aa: CASSFTTDNNEQFF; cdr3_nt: TGTGCCAGCAGCTTTACAACAGACAACAATGAGCAGTTCTTC
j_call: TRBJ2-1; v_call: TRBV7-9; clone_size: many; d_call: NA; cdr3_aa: CASSLKGTGPLRVNEQFF; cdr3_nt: TGTGCCAGCAGCTTAAAGGGAACGGGACCGCTCCGGGTAAATGAGCAGTTCTTC
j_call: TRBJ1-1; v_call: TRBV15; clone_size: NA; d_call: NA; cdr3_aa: CATSRDSTRGNTEAFF; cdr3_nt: TGTGCCACCAGCAGAGATAGCACCCGGGGGAACACTGAAGCTTTCTTT
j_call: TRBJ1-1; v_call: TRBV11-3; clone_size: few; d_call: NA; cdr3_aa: CASSSDGRLLNTEAFF; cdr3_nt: TGTGCCAGCAGCTCCGACGGGAGATTATTGAACACTGAAGCTTTCTTT
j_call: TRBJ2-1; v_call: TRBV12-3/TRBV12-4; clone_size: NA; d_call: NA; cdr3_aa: CASSFRLTGNNEQFF; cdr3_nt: TGTGCCAGCAGTTTCCGACTAACAGGCAACAATGAGCAGTTCTTC
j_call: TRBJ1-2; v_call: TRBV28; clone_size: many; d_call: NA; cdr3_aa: CASSLFWDETNYGYTF; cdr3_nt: TGTGCCAGCAGTTTATTCTGGGACGAGACTAACTATGGCTACACCTTC
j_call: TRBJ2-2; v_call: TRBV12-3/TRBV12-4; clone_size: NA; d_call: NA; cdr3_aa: CASGDQLNTGELFF; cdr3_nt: TGTGCCAGCGGGGACCAGTTGAACACCGGGGAGCTGTTTTTT
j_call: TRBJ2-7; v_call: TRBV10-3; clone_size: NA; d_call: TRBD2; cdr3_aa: CAISGTSRTYEQYF; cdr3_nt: TGTGCCATCAGTGGGACTAGCCGAACCTACGAGCAGTACTTC
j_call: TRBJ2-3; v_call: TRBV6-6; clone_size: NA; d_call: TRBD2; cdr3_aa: CASSPPGLASSTDTQYF; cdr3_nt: TGTGCCAGCAGTCCTCCGGGACTAGCGTCTAGCACAGATACGCAGTATTTT
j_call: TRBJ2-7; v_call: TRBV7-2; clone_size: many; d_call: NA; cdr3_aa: CASSRTAYEQYF; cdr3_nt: TGTGCCAGCAGCCGGACAGCCTACGAGCAGTACTTC
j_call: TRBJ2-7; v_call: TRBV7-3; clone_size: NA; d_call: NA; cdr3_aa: CASSLMKGIGYEQYF; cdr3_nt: TGTGCCAGCAGCTTAATGAAGGGAATCGGCTACGAGCAGTACTTC